This is a list of T cell receptor beta chains from one sample in a study of T-cell reconstitution after alpha-beta-depleted transplantation in children. TCRdb re-called the PCR reads through MiXCR, storing one row per CDR3 protein. Here the sample spans about 610,000 distinct CDR3 sequences, about 10% being singletons. The material sequenced was PBMCs from the stem cell graft donor, taken from the stem cell graft. Receptors originate from a human donor who donated a stem cell graft to a child with acute myeloid leukemia. Both conserved end residues are part of each CDR3. D genes are given only for firm matches. Not every row has a clone size; where given, it reads once, few, many or a size class.

v_gene	j_gene	abundance	d_gene	CDR3aa	CDR3nt
TRBV20-1	TRBJ2-5	.	TRBD2	CSGISGSVQETQYF	TGCAGTGGGATTAGCGGGTCGGTCCAAGAGACCCAGTACTTC
TRBV3-1	TRBJ2-1	.	.	CASSQTKEQFF	TGTGCCAGCAGCCAAACTAAGGAGCAGTTCTTC
TRBV6-6	TRBJ2-7	few	.	CATQMGGREQYF	TGTGCCACCCAAATGGGGGGTAGAGAGCAGTACTTC
TRBV20-1	TRBJ1-2	many	TRBD1	CSASLSGTGAGYTF	TGCAGTGCTAGTTTATCCGGGACAGGGGCTGGCTACACCTTC
TRBV7-7	TRBJ2-2	few	TRBD1	CASSYGQGGELFF	TGTGCTAGCAGCTACGGACAGGGTGGGGAGCTGTTTTTT
TRBV7-4	TRBJ2-2	.	TRBD2	CASSFQREGGGDTGELFF	TGTGCCAGCAGCTTCCAGCGGGAGGGCGGTGGCGACACCGGGGAGCTGTTTTTT
TRBV3-1	TRBJ2-7	few	.	CASSQDLTGYEQYF	TGTGCCAGCAGCCAAGATCTTACGGGGTACGAGCAGTACTTC
TRBV6-5	TRBJ2-1	many	.	CASTELASASYNEQFF	TGTGCCAGCACCGAACTAGCCTCAGCTTCCTACAATGAGCAGTTCTTC
TRBV14	TRBJ2-6	few	.	CASSQDPGSGANVLTF	TGTGCCAGCAGCCAAGATCCGGGCTCTGGGGCCAACGTCCTGACTTTC
TRBV5-1	TRBJ2-1	many	TRBD2	CASSSGTSGIYEQFF	TGCGCCAGCAGTTCCGGGACTAGCGGGATCTATGAGCAGTTCTTC
TRBV21-1	TRBJ2-1	few	.	CASSEIAVLALNEQFF	TGTGCCAGCAGCGAGATAGCGGTTCTAGCCTTAAATGAGCAGTTCTTC
TRBV11-2	TRBJ2-7	few	TRBD2	CASSPIRASGPTYEQYF	TGTGCCAGCAGCCCCATCAGGGCTAGCGGGCCGACCTACGAGCAGTACTTC
TRBV20-1	TRBJ1-5	.	TRBD1	CSAVPRTGTNQPQHF	TGCAGTGCTGTACCTCGGACAGGGACAAATCAGCCCCAGCATTTT
TRBV7-8	TRBJ2-1	many	.	CASSLLAGSNNEQFF	TGTGCCAGCAGCTTACTGGCGGGAAGCAACAATGAGCAGTTCTTC
TRBV3-1	TRBJ1-5	few	.	CASSQDPNQPQHF	TGTGCCAGCAGCCAAGACCCCAATCAGCCCCAGCATTTT
TRBV19	TRBJ1-2	.	.	CASSYLDRTYGYTF	TGTGCCAGTAGTTATTTGGACCGGACCTATGGCTACACCTTC
TRBV11-1	TRBJ2-7	few	.	CASSLNQHLEQYF	TGTGCCAGCAGCTTAAACCAGCACCTAGAGCAGTACTTC
TRBV6-2/TRBV6-3	TRBJ2-1	many	.	CASSYGARAYNEQFF	TGTGCCAGCAGTTATGGGGCCAGGGCCTACAATGAGCAGTTCTTC
TRBV20-1	TRBJ2-3	many	.	CSASPIRRADTQYF	TGCAGTGCTAGCCCGATTAGGAGGGCAGATACGCAGTATTTT
TRBV9	TRBJ2-7	many	TRBD2	CASSVGLAGAYEQYF	TGTGCCAGCAGCGTAGGACTAGCGGGAGCCTACGAGCAGTACTTC
TRBV6-5	TRBJ2-3	few	.	CASSYSNSDTQYF	TGTGCCAGCAGTTACTCGAATTCAGATACGCAGTATTTT
TRBV20-1	TRBJ1-2	many	.	CSARQTTIGYTF	TGCAGTGCTCGACAGACAACTATTGGCTACACCTTC
TRBV7-3	TRBJ2-1	.	TRBD2	CASSLKLASYNEQFF	TGTGCCAGCAGCTTAAAACTAGCGTCCTACAATGAGCAGTTCTTC
TRBV6-1	TRBJ2-7	.	.	CASIPSGTSYEQYF	TGTGCCAGCATTCCATCCGGGACATCCTACGAGCAGTACTTC
TRBV7-9	TRBJ1-2	.	.	CASSPAGSWDGYTF	TGTGCCAGCAGCCCCGCAGGGAGTTGGGATGGCTACACCTTC
TRBV5-6	TRBJ1-1	few	.	CASSPGQSNTEAFF	TGTGCCAGCAGCCCCGGACAGTCGAACACTGAAGCTTTCTTT
TRBV4-3	TRBJ1-2	few	.	CASSQDRSDFNYGYTF	TGCGCCAGCAGCCAAGATCGATCGGATTTTAACTATGGCTACACCTTC
TRBV25-1	TRBJ2-5	many	TRBD1	CAKRTGSGGTQYF	TGTGCCAAACGGACAGGAAGCGGCGGGACCCAGTACTTC
TRBV27	TRBJ1-5	.	.	CASSRGGQPQHF	TGTGCCAGCAGCCGGGGCGGGCAGCCCCAGCATTTT
TRBV6-1	TRBJ1-2	.	TRBD1	CASSMTGTVAGYGYTF	TGTGCCAGCAGTATGACAGGGACGGTTGCTGGCTATGGCTACACCTTC
TRBV12-3/TRBV12-4	TRBJ1-1	few	.	CASSYEGGLMSTEAFF	TGTGCCAGCAGTTACGAGGGGGGCCTGATGAGCACTGAAGCTTTCTTT
TRBV3-1	TRBJ2-7	many	.	CASSQEPSKTYEQYF	TGTGCCAGCAGCCAAGAACCCTCAAAAACCTACGAGCAGTACTTC
TRBV7-9	TRBJ2-1	many	.	CASSPPENNEQFF	TGTGCCAGCAGCCCGCCTGAGAACAATGAGCAGTTCTTC
TRBV20-1	TRBJ2-1	many	.	CSATKDHYNEQFF	TGCAGTGCTACTAAGGACCACTACAATGAGCAGTTCTTC
TRBV5-1	TRBJ1-1	.	TRBD1	CASSLNRGANTEAFF	TGCGCCAGCAGCCTCAACAGGGGAGCGAACACTGAAGCTTTCTTT
TRBV5-1	TRBJ2-1	.	TRBD1	CASSFGTGGAGYNEQFF	TGCGCCAGCAGCTTCGGGACAGGGGGCGCAGGTTACAATGAGCAGTTCTTC
TRBV20-1	TRBJ2-1	few	.	CSASERRTGVGQFF	TGCAGTGCTAGTGAAAGACGGACGGGAGTGGGGCAGTTCTTC
TRBV6-6	TRBJ2-2	many	.	CASSYSTGELFF	TGTGCCAGCAGTTACTCGACCGGGGAGCTGTTTTTT
TRBV12-3/TRBV12-4	TRBJ1-2	many	.	CASSSPPGDYGYTF	TGTGCCAGCAGTTCCCCTCCAGGGGACTATGGCTACACCTTC
TRBV20-1	TRBJ2-4	few	TRBD2	CSAGVTGGNIQYF	TGCAGTGCGGGGGTAACGGGAGGGAACATTCAGTACTTC
TRBV4-3	TRBJ2-1	many	TRBD2	CASSLASGSDEQFF	TGCGCCAGCAGCCTAGCTAGCGGGAGTGATGAGCAGTTCTTC
TRBV3-1	TRBJ2-1	many	.	CASSQGFSGNEQFF	TGTGCCAGCAGCCAAGGTTTTAGTGGGAATGAGCAGTTCTTC
TRBV9	TRBJ2-1	many	TRBD2	CASSVGLAGDNEQFF	TGTGCCAGCAGCGTAGGGCTAGCGGGAGACAATGAGCAGTTCTTC
TRBV9	TRBJ2-3	many	.	CASSYNRGGTDTQYF	TGTGCCAGCAGCTACAACAGAGGTGGCACAGATACGCAGTATTTT
TRBV6-5	TRBJ1-1	many	.	CASSYERYGTEAFF	TGTGCCAGCAGTTACGAGCGCTATGGCACTGAAGCTTTCTTT
TRBV29-1	TRBJ1-4	few	.	CSVEGGSNEKLFF	TGCAGCGTCGAAGGAGGGAGTAATGAAAAACTGTTTTTT
TRBV28	TRBJ2-7	.	TRBD2	CASYGLAGGTIYEQYF	TGTGCCAGCTACGGACTAGCGGGAGGCACGATCTACGAGCAGTACTTC
TRBV7-2	TRBJ2-1	few	TRBD2	CASSLVSGGNNEQFF	TGTGCCAGCAGCTTAGTGAGCGGGGGCAACAATGAGCAGTTCTTC
TRBV20-1	TRBJ2-3	.	TRBD2	CSASSPTSGFTDTQYF	TGCAGTGCTAGTTCCCCTACTAGCGGATTCACAGATACGCAGTATTTT
TRBV12-3/TRBV12-4	TRBJ2-7	few	.	CASSKTGPSYEQYF	TGTGCCAGCAGCAAGACAGGCCCATCCTACGAGCAGTACTTC
TRBV7-9	TRBJ1-1	.	.	CASSIAQGWAFF	TGTGCCAGCAGCATAGCCCAGGGGTGGGCTTTCTTT
TRBV5-4	TRBJ2-1	few	TRBD2	CASSSQGGHYEQFF	TGTGCCAGCAGCTCCCAGGGAGGGCATTATGAGCAGTTCTTC
TRBV20-1	TRBJ1-4	.	.	CSARPTAGELGKLFF	TGCAGTGCTAGGCCCACGGCAGGGGAATTAGGAAAACTGTTTTTT
TRBV5-1	TRBJ2-5	many	TRBD2	CASSPLRGETQYF	TGCGCCAGCAGCCCCCTGCGGGGGGAGACCCAGTACTTC